Listed here are 10 T cell receptor beta chains from one sample, sequenced in a study of blood T cell repertoires in COVID-19. TCRdb's table, derived via immunoSEQ multiplex PCR, lists solely in-frame clones and lacks some. The profile shows 65,000 to 80,000 clones, around nine tenths of them singletons. The sample comprised peripheral blood. The origin of the receptors is a human donor in a cohort sampled during active COVID-19.

The V gene is TRBV18, the J gene TRBJ1-6; tentative D call: TRBD1 (5 bases). V was cut by 6 bases and J by 7 bases, with 10 bases left in between. Germline V lookup: CDR1 KGHSH, CDR2 LQKENI. This CDR3 has 13 residues. This CDR3 reads CASSDSQNSPLHF. CDR3 nucleotide sequence: TGTGCCAGCTCCGACAGTCAAAATTCACCCCTCCACTTT.

This sequence joins TRBV9 and TRBJ2-3; TRBD2 matches at 8 bases. V was pared by 7 bases and J by 0 bases, with 19 bases of the junction left unmatched. The CDR3 sequence is 19 residues long. Germline-derived CDR1 and CDR2 are SGDLS and YYNGEE. In DNA form, the CDR3 reads TGTGCCAGCCATCATCCGGGCGGGGGGACGCGAGGGAGCACAGATACGCAGTATTTT. Protein: CASHHPGGGTRGSTDTQYF.

The genes are TRBV12-3 or TRBV12-4 and TRBJ2-3; 7 positions agree with TRBD2. The CDR3 is made up of 13 amino acids. The CDR3 protein is CVSGDFSTDTQYF. The CDR3 bases are TGTGTAAGCGGGGATTTTTCCACAGATACGCAGTATTTT.

The CDR3 DNA follows: TGTGCCAGCAGCTTAATCGCGGGGAGGGTTTCCTACGAGCAGTACTTC. It translates to CASSLIAGRVSYEQYF. The chain uses TRBV7-2 and TRBJ2-7; TRBD2 matches at 7 bases. Germline V gene lookup returns CDR1 SGHTA and CDR2 FQGNSA. This CDR3 contains 16 residues. V lost 2 bases and J lost 1; bases outside the gene matches: 8.

This chain links TRBV7-2 with TRBJ2-5; TRBD1 matches at 7 bases. Losses at the gene ends were 5 bases for V and 5 bases for J; bases not matched to a gene: 11. The CDR3 sequence is 15 residues long. Germline V CDR1 and CDR2: SGHTA, FQGNSA. CDR3 sequence reads: CASSPLGGRGETQYF. CDR3 DNA: TGTGCCAGCAGCCCCCTTGGCGGCAGGGGGGAGACCCAGTACTTC.

The chain links TRBV5-1 to TRBJ1-1; no clear D. CDR3 length: 15 residues. Germline-derived CDR1 and CDR2 are SGHRS and YFSETQ. Trimming shortened V by 4 bases and J by 3 bases, and 16 bases separated the two germline ends. CDR3 in DNA: TGCGCCAGCAGCCCAAGGGAGAGAAGGGACACTGAAGCTTTCTTT. It encodes CASSPRERRDTEAFF.

The chain has TRBV7-2 and TRBJ1-5; D not resolved. V lost 1 base and J 1 base, leaving 11 bases between the germline ends. Germline loops: CDR1 SGHTA, CDR2 FQGNSA. This CDR3 contains 16 residues. CDR3 residues: CASSLDWGGSNQPQHF. CDR3 bases: TGTGCCAGCAGCTTAGATTGGGGAGGGAGCAATCAGCCCCAGCATTTT.

The J gene is TRBJ2-1, the V gene TRBV7-9, with 8 positions matching TRBD2. V lost 1 base, J lost 4 bases, and 3 bases stayed unmatched. CDR3 length: 15 residues. CDR1 is SEHNR and CDR2 is FQNEAQ in the germline V gene (reference sequence). The CDR3 here is CASSLGGGIYNEQFF. CDR3 DNA sequence: TGTGCCAGCAGCTTAGGCGGGGGGATTTACAATGAGCAGTTCTTC. The full variable domain, completed using reference TRBV7-9 and TRBJ2-1, is DTGVSQNPRHKITKRGQNVTFRCDPISEHNRLYWYRQTLGQGPEFLTYFQNEAQLEKSRLLSDRFSAERPKGSFSTLEIQRTEQGDSAMYLCASSLGGGIYNEQFFGPGTRLTVL.

The chain uses TRBV2 and TRBJ1-5; possibly TRBD1 for D (5 bases). Germline V gives CDR1 SNHLY, CDR2 FYNNEI. The CDR3 consists of 15 residues. V gave up 7 bases and J gave up 7 bases, with 20 bases separating them. As DNA, the CDR3 is TGTGCCAGCAAACAGGAATATAGTTCTCGGCAGCCCCAGCATTTT. Encoded protein: CASKQEYSSRQPQHF.

The chain has TRBV19 and TRBJ1-1; weak D call: TRBD1 (5 bases). The germline V and J ends were trimmed by 4 bases and 1 base, with 7 bases remaining between them. The CDR3 contains 13 residues. Germline CDR1 LNHDA, CDR2 SQIVND (reference sequence). The CDR3 DNA follows: TGTGCCAGTAGTACAGGGTGGAACACTGAAGCTTTCTTT. This codes for CASSTGWNTEAFF.